These 29 T cell receptor beta chains were all obtained from the same sample, sequenced in a study of T cell responses to AZD1222 COVID-19 vaccine. The repertoire was sequenced with immunoSEQ multiplex PCR; TCRdb's copy has only in-frame clones and lacks some. The data hold 75,000 to 90,000 clones, with 90% to 95% observed a single time. Sequencing used peripheral blood, obtained on day 0 of AZD1222 vaccination. These receptors originate from an adult in good health.

The chain has TRBV5-4 and TRBJ2-2; D is undetermined. With 0 bases removed from V and 5 bases from J, the gap between germline ends came to 17 bases. Germline-derived CDR1 and CDR2 are SGHNT and YYREEE (reference sequence). This CDR3 region has 17 residues. CDR3 sequence (DNA): TGTGCCAGCAGCTTGGTTAGTTTCGGACGCTCGACCGGGGAGCTGTTTTTT. It codes for CASSLVSFGRSTGELFF.

CDR3 region: CASSPSGQFSGNTIYF. The CDR3 nucleotides are TGCGCCAGCAGCCCTTCCGGACAGTTCTCTGGAAACACCATATATTTT. The chain couples TRBV5-1 to TRBJ1-3; D is perhaps TRBD1 (6 bases). CDR3 length: 16 residues. In germline, CDR1 is SGHRS, CDR2 YFSETQ. Between the trimmed V and J ends, which lost 4 bases and 0 bases, there was a span of 14 bases.

In its sample, this clone was seen once. The gene calls are TRBV11-2 and TRBJ2-7; D uncertain. Per the germline V gene, CDR1 is SGHAT and CDR2 is FQNNGV. The CDR3 is 13 amino acids. Between the trimmed V and J ends, which lost 2 bases and 7 bases, there was a span of 12 bases. The CDR3 loop reads CASSLIGLGEQYF. The CDR3 DNA sequence: TGTGCCAGCAGCTTAATAGGGTTGGGAGAGCAGTACTTC.

This sequence joins TRBV3-1 (or the pseudogene TRBV3-2) and TRBJ1-1, with D unclear. CDR3 length: 17 residues. CDR1 and CDR2 from the germline V gene are LGHDT and YNNKEL (reference sequence). The germline V and J ends were trimmed by 2 bases and 5 bases, with 21 bases remaining between them. The DNA of the CDR3 is TGTGCCAGCAGCCAACGGAGCTGGCTAGCGGAGAGAACTGAAGCTTTCTTT. As protein: CASSQRSWLAERTEAFF.

The CDR3 reads CASSSEGRENEKLFF. The DNA for the CDR3 is TGTGCCAGCAGCTCGGAGGGACGGGAAAATGAAAAACTGTTTTTT. This chain uses TRBV5-6 with TRBJ1-4; a possible D gene is TRBD1 (5 bases). The CDR3 has 15 residues. V lost 3 bases, J lost 5 bases, and 14 bases lay in between. In germline, CDR1 is SGHDT, CDR2 YYEEEE.

The gene calls are TRBV7-2 and TRBJ2-1; D not resolved. The CDR3 length is 12 residues. Germline-derived CDR1 and CDR2 are SGHTA and FQGNSA. The V end was cut by 5 bases, the J end by 8 bases, with 10 bases between. CDR3 nucleotide sequence: TGTGCCAGCAGCCCCCAACGGGATGAGCAGTTCTTC. Protein product: CASSPQRDEQFF.

This clone was picked up a small number of times. This chain connects TRBV7-3 to TRBJ1-1, with D unclear. This CDR3 spans 13 amino acids. CDR1 and CDR2 (germline): SGHTA, FQGTGA. The ends were cut back, 2 bases at V and 5 bases at J, with 9 bases in the middle. In nucleotides, the CDR3 is TGTGCCAGCAGCTTAGGAGGACCTACTGAAGCTTTCTTT. As protein: CASSLGGPTEAFF.

The gene calls are TRBV7-2 and TRBJ2-7; 9 bases map to TRBD1. Germline trimming cut 5 bases from V and 7 bases from J; bases unmatched to any gene: 12. Germline V gene sequence: CDR1 SGHTA, CDR2 FQGNSA. The CDR3 sequence is 15 residues long. The CDR3 loop is CASSPGPGTGREQYF. The CDR3 DNA reads as TGTGCCAGCAGCCCCGGGCCCGGGACAGGGAGGGAGCAGTACTTC.

The chain joins TRBV15 to TRBJ1-4; maybe TRBD1 (5 bases). The CDR3 is 12 residues long. Germline V CDR1 and CDR2: LNHNV, YYDKDF (reference sequence). The V and J ends lost 8 bases and 10 bases respectively, with 14 bases between them. CDR3 sequence: CATQRGVGKLFF. In nucleotides, the CDR3 is TGTGCCACCCAACGAGGGGTGGGAAAACTGTTTTTT.

The chain carries TRBV6-5 and TRBJ2-7; D is undetermined. Germline V CDR1 and CDR2: MNHEY, SVGAGI. V was trimmed by 2 bases and J by 7 bases, leaving 12 bases between them. This CDR3 has 13 residues. CDR3 sequence (DNA): TGTGCCAGCAGTTACGCCGTCATTGGGGAGCAGTACTTC. Its translation: CASSYAVIGEQYF.

This clone has a handful of counts. This chain links TRBV7-9 with TRBJ2-1, with 10 bases that match TRBD2. Germline V lookup: CDR1 SEHNR, CDR2 FQNEAQ (reference sequence). V lost 5 bases and J lost 8; bases outside the gene matches: 15. The length of the CDR3 is 17 residues. The CDR3 DNA sequence: TGTGCCAGCAGCAGCTCCCACCTAGCGGGGGCCCGGGATGAGCAGTTCTTC. Translation gives CASSSSHLAGARDEQFF. Drawing the rest from reference TRBV7-9 and TRBJ2-1, the complete variable domain is DTGVSQNPRHKITKRGQNVTFRCDPISEHNRLYWYRQTLGQGPEFLTYFQNEAQLEKSRLLSDRFSAERPKGSFSTLEIQRTEQGDSAMYLCASSSSHLAGARDEQFFGPGTRLTVL.

Here the CDR3 reads CASIASRAGPSPLHF. The CDR3 DNA reads TGTGCCAGCATCGCATCCAGGGCAGGGCCCTCACCCCTCCACTTT. This chain joins TRBV28 and TRBJ1-6, with D maybe TRBD1 (5 bases). Trimming took 7 bases from V and 10 from J, leaving 20 bases between them. The CDR3 sequence is 15 residues long. The germline V gene encodes CDR1 MDHEN and CDR2 SYDVKM.

The chain has TRBV27 and TRBJ2-7; TRBD1 agrees at 11 bases. Looked up from germline, CDR1 is MNHEY and CDR2 is SMNVEV (reference sequence). The ends lost 2 bases at V and 9 bases at J; junction bases unmatched: 9. This CDR3 comprises 15 residues. CDR3 in DNA: TGTGCCAGCAGTTTACAAGGACAGGGGGCGCGGGGGCAGTACTTC. Protein sequence: CASSLQGQGARGQYF.

The chain recombines TRBV2 with TRBJ2-7, with a possible D match to TRBD1 (9 bases). V was cut by 6 bases and J by 5 bases, with 20 bases left in between. This CDR3 comprises 15 residues. Germline CDR1 and CDR2: SNHLY and FYNNEI. In DNA form, the CDR3 reads TGTGCCAGCAGCGGACAGGGGCACGGGAGGGACGAGCAGTACTTC. Translating gives CASSGQGHGRDEQYF.

The chain couples TRBV2 to TRBJ2-5; D possibly corresponds to TRBD1 (6 bases). The CDR3 has 13 amino acids. The germline V gene encodes CDR1 SNHLY and CDR2 FYNNEI. V was trimmed by 4 bases and J by 3 bases, leaving 9 bases between them. The CDR3 loop is CASSVRQEETQYF. For the CDR3, the DNA is TGTGCCAGCAGTGTTCGACAGGAAGAGACCCAGTACTTC.

The chain couples TRBV6-5 to TRBJ1-1; D not certain. CDR1 MNHEY and CDR2 SVGAGI come from the germline V gene. The CDR3 consists of 14 residues. Trimming cost V 7 bases and J 4 bases, with 16 bases left between them. The CDR3 loop reads CASISPGEGTEAFF. Here the CDR3 DNA reads TGTGCCAGCATCTCACCTGGGGAGGGCACTGAAGCTTTCTTT.

The rearrangement joins TRBV4-1 to TRBJ1-6; D is unclear. V dropped 2 bases and J dropped 8 bases, with 16 bases sitting between them. Looked up from germline, CDR1 is MGHRA and CDR2 is YSYEKL. The CDR3 contains 16 residues. CDR3 sequence: CASSQYRVPAYSPLHF. CDR3 sequence (DNA): TGCGCCAGCAGCCAATACCGGGTGCCCGCCTATTCACCCCTCCACTTT.

There are a few counts of this clone. The rearrangement uses TRBV27 and TRBJ1-5, with 7 bases identical to TRBD1. Germline CDR1 and CDR2: MNHEY and SMNVEV (reference sequence). The junction had 6 bases not matched to a gene; V was cut back by 6 bases and J by 1 base. The CDR3 contains 15 residues. DNA of the CDR3: TGTGCCAGCAGAGCCGGGACAGTAAGCAATCAGCCCCAGCATTTT. It codes for CASRAGTVSNQPQHF.

CDR3 amino acids: CASSLIVGELFF. CDR3 DNA sequence: TGTGCCAGCAGCTTAATTGTCGGGGAGCTGTTTTTT. The chain has TRBV7-3 and TRBJ2-2; unclear D gene. Germline lookup yields CDR1 SGHTA and CDR2 FQGTGA. V lost 1 base, J lost 7 bases, and 4 bases lay in between. CDR3 length: 12 amino acids.

The V gene is TRBV4-3, the J gene TRBJ1-6; no reliable D call. The CDR3 is 15 amino acids. V gave up 3 bases and J gave up 5 bases, with 11 bases separating them. Germline CDR1 reads LGHNA; CDR2 reads YSLEER. The CDR3 loop is CASSQGPVHNSPLHF. CDR3 nucleotides: TGCGCCAGCAGCCAGGGCCCAGTTCATAATTCACCCCTCCACTTT.

This clone was seen a handful of times. V and J are TRBV19 and TRBJ2-2, with D possibly matching TRBD1 (5 bases). With 1 base removed from V and 3 bases from J, the gap between germline ends came to 9 bases. The CDR3 is made up of 15 amino acids. Germline V gene sequence: CDR1 LNHDA, CDR2 SQIVND (reference sequence). This CDR3 is CASSIGGIDTGELFF. DNA of the CDR3: TGTGCCAGTAGTATAGGGGGCATCGACACCGGGGAGCTGTTTTTT. The full variable domain, with the rest looked up from reference TRBV19 and TRBJ2-2, is DGGITQSPKYLFRKEGQNVTLSCEQNLNHDAMYWYRQDPGQGLRLIYYSQIVNDFQKGDIAEGYSVSREKKESFPLTVTSAQKNPTAFYLCASSIGGIDTGELFFGEGSRLTVL.

This chain connects TRBV30 to TRBJ1-2, with a possible D match to TRBD1 (5 bases). The ends were cut back, 8 bases at V and 8 bases at J, with 15 bases in the middle. The germline gives CDR1 GTSNPN, CDR2 SVGIG (reference sequence). The CDR3 consists of 11 residues. The CDR3 sequence is CARPGVRGYTF. CDR3 in DNA: TGTGCCCGTCCGGGGGTGCGCGGCTACACCTTC.

The CDR3 sequence: CASSLASGGNQPQHF. In nucleotides, the CDR3 is TGTGCCAGCAGCTTAGCGTCAGGGGGCAATCAGCCCCAGCATTTT. The chain is built from TRBV7-2 and TRBJ1-5, with a possible D match to TRBD1 (6 bases). In germline, CDR1 is SGHTA, CDR2 FQGNSA. Trimming stripped 0 bases from V and 2 bases from J, with 8 bases between. The CDR3 is 15 residues long.

The rearrangement links TRBV6-5 to TRBJ2-3; D is undetermined. The V gene lost 6 bases and the J gene lost 4 bases, with 11 bases spanning the gap. This CDR3 spans 13 amino acids. Germline CDR1 MNHEY, CDR2 SVGAGI. The CDR3 DNA reads as TGTGCCAGCAGGGTGCAGCCCCCAGATACGCAGTATTTT. It encodes CASRVQPPDTQYF.

The chain recombines TRBV15 with TRBJ1-5, with 7 nucleotides matching TRBD1. Per germline, CDR1 LNHNV and CDR2 YYDKDF (reference sequence). Trimming cost V 0 bases and J 8 bases; bases outside gene matches: 7. The CDR3 runs 15 residues. The CDR3 nucleotides are TGTGCCACCAGCAGAGACATGACAGGGCCCAAGCCCCAGCATTTT. Translated, it gives CATSRDMTGPKPQHF.

The CDR3 DNA is TGTGCCAGCTCACCACTTGAAGGGAACTATGGCTACACCTTC. Translation gives CASSPLEGNYGYTF. This rearrangement joins TRBV18 to TRBJ1-2; D gene unclear. The germline V gene encodes CDR1 KGHSH and CDR2 LQKENI. The CDR3 spans 14 residues. The ends were cut back, 1 base at V and 2 bases at J, with 8 bases in the middle.

The chain employs TRBV19 and TRBJ1-5, with unresolved D. The CDR3 consists of 12 residues. Trimming cost V 0 bases and J 5 bases, with 2 bases left between them. The germline V gene encodes CDR1 LNHDA and CDR2 SQIVND (reference sequence). Here the CDR3 reads CASSIEDQPQHF. As DNA, the CDR3 is TGTGCCAGTAGTATAGAGGATCAGCCCCAGCATTTT.

This chain uses TRBV7-2 with TRBJ2-6; TRBD2 aligns across 7 bases. Trimming at V came to 4 bases and at J to 2 bases, leaving 8 bases not matched to a gene. The CDR3 loop spans 17 amino acids. Per the germline V gene, CDR1 is SGHTA and CDR2 is FQGNSA. This CDR3 is CASSSSGAMAGANVLTF. The CDR3 region has the DNA TGTGCCAGCAGCTCAAGCGGGGCGATGGCTGGGGCCAACGTCCTGACTTTC.

The chain is built from TRBV4-3 and TRBJ1-5; the D is unclear. The CDR3 spans 15 residues. Trimming removed 0 bases from V and 11 bases from J, with 17 bases in between. CDR1 is LGHNA, CDR2 YSLEER, per germline. The CDR3 nucleotides are TGCGCCAGCAGCCAAGATGCGGACGCTCGTGACACCCAGCATTTT. It encodes CASSQDADARDTQHF.